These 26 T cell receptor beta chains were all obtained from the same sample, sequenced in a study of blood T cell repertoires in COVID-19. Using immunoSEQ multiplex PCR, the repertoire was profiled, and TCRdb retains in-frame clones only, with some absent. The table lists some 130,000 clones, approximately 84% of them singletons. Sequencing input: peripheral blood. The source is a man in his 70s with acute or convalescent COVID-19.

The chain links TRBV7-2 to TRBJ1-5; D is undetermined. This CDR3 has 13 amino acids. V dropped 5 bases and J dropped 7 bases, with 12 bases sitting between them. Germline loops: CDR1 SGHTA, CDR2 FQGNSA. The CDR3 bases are TGTGCCAGCAGCCTAACGACTGCCCAGCCCCAGCATTTT. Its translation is CASSLTTAQPQHF.

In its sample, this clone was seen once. For the CDR3, the DNA is TGTGCCAGCCAAGGGGGGGCCTACGAGCAGTACTTC. Translation: CASQGGAYEQYF. This rearrangement joins TRBV28 to TRBJ2-7; D may be TRBD2 (7 bases). Germline CDR1 is MDHEN and CDR2 is SYDVKM. The V gene lost 8 bases and the J gene lost 2 bases, with 10 bases spanning the gap. This CDR3 is 12 amino acids long. Full variable domain (outside the CDR3, taken from reference TRBV28 and TRBJ2-7): DVKVTQSSRYLVKRTGEKVFLECVQDMDHENMFWYRQDPGLGLRLIYFSYDVKMKEKGDIPEGYSVSREKKERFSLILESASTNQTSMYLCASQGGAYEQYFGPGTRLTVT.

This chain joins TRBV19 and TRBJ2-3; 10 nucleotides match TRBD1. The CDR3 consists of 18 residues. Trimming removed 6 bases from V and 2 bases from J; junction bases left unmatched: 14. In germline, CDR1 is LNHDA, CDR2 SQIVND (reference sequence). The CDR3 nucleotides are TGTGCCAGTAGAACCTCGGACAGGGGGTTATTGTTCACAGATACGCAGTATTTT. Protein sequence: CASRTSDRGLLFTDTQYF. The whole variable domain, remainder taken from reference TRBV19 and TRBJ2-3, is DGGITQSPKYLFRKEGQNVTLSCEQNLNHDAMYWYRQDPGQGLRLIYYSQIVNDFQKGDIAEGYSVSREKKESFPLTVTSAQKNPTAFYLCASRTSDRGLLFTDTQYFGPGTRLTVL.

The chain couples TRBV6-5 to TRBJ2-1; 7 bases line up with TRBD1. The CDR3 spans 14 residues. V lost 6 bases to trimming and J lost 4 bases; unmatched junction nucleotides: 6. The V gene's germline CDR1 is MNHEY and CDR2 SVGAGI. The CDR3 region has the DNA TGTGCCAGCAGGGCCGGGACAGAGTACAATGAGCAGTTCTTC. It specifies CASRAGTEYNEQFF.

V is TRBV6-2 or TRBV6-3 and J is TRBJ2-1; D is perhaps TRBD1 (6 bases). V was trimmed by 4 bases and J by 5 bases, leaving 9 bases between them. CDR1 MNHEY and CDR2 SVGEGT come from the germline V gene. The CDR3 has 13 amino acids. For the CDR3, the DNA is TGTGCCAGCAGTTTCCGGACAGACAATGAGCAGTTCTTC. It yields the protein CASSFRTDNEQFF.

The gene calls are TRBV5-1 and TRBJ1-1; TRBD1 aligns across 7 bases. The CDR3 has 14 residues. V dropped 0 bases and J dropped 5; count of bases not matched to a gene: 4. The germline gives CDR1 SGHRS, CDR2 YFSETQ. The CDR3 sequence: CASSLGQGRTEAFF. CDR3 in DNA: TGCGCCAGCAGCTTGGGACAGGGAAGAACTGAAGCTTTCTTT. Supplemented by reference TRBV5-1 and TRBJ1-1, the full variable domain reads KAGVTQTPRYLIKTRGQQVTLSCSPISGHRSVSWYQQTPGQGLQFLFEYFSETQRNKGNFPGRFSGRQFSNSRSEMNVSTLELGDSALYLCASSLGQGRTEAFFGQGTRLTVV.

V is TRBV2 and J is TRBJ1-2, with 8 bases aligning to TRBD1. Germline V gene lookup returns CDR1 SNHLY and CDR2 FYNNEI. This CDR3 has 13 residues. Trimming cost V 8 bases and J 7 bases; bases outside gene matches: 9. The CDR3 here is CASDRGEFGGYTF. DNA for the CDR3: TGTGCCAGCGACAGGGGAGAGTTTGGTGGCTACACCTTC. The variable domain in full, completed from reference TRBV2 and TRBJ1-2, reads EPEVTQTPSHQVTQMGQEVILRCVPISNHLYFYWYRQILGQKVEFLVSFYNNEISEKSEIFDDQFSVERPDGSNFTLKIRSTKLEDSAMYFCASDRGEFGGYTFGSGTRLTVV.

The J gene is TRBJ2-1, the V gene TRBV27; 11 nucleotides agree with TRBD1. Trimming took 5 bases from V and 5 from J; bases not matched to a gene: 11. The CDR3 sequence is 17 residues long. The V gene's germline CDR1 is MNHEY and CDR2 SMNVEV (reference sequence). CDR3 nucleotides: TGTGCCAGCAGTACCCGGACAGGGGGCATTTCCGACAATGAGCAGTTCTTC. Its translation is CASSTRTGGISDNEQFF.

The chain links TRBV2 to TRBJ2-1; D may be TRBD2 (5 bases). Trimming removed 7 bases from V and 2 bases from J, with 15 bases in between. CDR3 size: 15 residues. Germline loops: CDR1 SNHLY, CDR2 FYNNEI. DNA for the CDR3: TGTGCCAGCACCGAAGGACTCTACCCCTACAATGAGCAGTTCTTC. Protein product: CASTEGLYPYNEQFF.

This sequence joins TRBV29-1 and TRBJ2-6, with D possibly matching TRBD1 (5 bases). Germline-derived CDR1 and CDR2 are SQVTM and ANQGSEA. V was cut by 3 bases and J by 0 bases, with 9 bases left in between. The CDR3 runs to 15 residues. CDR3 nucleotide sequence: TGCAGCGTTGAGCAGGGAAACTCTGGGGCCAACGTCCTGACTTTC. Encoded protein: CSVEQGNSGANVLTF.

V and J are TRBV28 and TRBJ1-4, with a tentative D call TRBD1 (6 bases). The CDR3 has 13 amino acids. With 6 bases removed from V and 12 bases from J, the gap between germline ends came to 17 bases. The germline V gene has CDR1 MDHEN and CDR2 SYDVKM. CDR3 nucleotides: TGTGCCAGCAGACTCAGACAGGTCGGGGAACTGTTTTTT. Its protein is CASRLRQVGELFF.

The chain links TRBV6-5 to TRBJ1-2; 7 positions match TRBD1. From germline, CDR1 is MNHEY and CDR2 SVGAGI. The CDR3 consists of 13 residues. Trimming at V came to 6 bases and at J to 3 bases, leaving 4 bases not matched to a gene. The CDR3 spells CASRPGTDYGYTF. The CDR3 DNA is TGTGCCAGCAGGCCCGGGACAGACTATGGCTACACCTTC.

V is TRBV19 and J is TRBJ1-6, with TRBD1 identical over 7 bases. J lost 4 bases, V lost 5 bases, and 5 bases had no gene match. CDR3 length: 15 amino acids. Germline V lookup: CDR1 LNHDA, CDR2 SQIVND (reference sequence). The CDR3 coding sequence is TGTGCCAGTAGTTCACAGGGGAGTTATAATTCACCCCTCCACTTT. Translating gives CASSSQGSYNSPLHF. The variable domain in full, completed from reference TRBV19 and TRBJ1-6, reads DGGITQSPKYLFRKEGQNVTLSCEQNLNHDAMYWYRQDPGQGLRLIYYSQIVNDFQKGDIAEGYSVSREKKESFPLTVTSAQKNPTAFYLCASSSQGSYNSPLHFGNGTRLTVT.

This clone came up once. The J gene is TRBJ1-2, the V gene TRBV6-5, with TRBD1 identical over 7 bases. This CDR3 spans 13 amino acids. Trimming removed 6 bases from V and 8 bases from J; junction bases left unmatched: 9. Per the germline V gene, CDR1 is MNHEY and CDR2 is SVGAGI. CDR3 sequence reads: CASSYSPGQGYTF. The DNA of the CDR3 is TGTGCCAGCAGCTATTCTCCGGGACAGGGCTACACCTTC.

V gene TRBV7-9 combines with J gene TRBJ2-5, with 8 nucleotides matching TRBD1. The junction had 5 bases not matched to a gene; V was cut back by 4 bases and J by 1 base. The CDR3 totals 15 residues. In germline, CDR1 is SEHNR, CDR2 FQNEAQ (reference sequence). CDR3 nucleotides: TGTGCCAGCAGCTCCGGACAGGGCCCCCAAGAGACCCAGTACTTC. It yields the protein CASSSGQGPQETQYF. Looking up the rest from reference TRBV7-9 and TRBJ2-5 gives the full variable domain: DTGVSQNPRHKITKRGQNVTFRCDPISEHNRLYWYRQTLGQGPEFLTYFQNEAQLEKSRLLSDRFSAERPKGSFSTLEIQRTEQGDSAMYLCASSSGQGPQETQYFGPGTRLLVL.

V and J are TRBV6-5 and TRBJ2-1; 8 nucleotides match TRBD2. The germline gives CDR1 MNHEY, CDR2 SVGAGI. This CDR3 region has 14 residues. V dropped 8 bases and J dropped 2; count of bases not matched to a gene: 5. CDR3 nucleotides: TGTGCCAGCTGTAGCGGGGATGCCTACAATGAGCAGTTCTTC. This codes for CASCSGDAYNEQFF.

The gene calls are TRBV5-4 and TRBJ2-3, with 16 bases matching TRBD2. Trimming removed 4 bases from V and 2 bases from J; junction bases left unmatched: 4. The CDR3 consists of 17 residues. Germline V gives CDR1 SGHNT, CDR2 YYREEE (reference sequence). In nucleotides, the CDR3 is TGTGCCAGCAGCAAAGGGACTAGCGGGGGGGTCACAGATACGCAGTATTTT. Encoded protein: CASSKGTSGGVTDTQYF.

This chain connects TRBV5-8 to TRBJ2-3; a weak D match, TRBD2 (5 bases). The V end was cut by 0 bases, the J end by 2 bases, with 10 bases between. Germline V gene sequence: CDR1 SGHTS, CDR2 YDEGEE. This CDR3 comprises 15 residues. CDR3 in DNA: TGTGCCAGCAGCTTGGAACTAGTCCCCACAGATACGCAGTATTTT. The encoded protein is CASSLELVPTDTQYF.

The CDR3 DNA reads TGTGCCAGCGCGTCAGGCGGCAATCAGCCCCAGCATTTT. It codes for CASASGGNQPQHF. The chain links TRBV6-6 to TRBJ1-5; unclear D gene. The V end was cut by 8 bases, the J end by 2 bases, with 10 bases between. CDR3 size: 13 residues. The germline CDR1 and CDR2 sequences are MNHNY and SVGAGI (reference sequence).

The CDR3: CASSPNMVEEQYF. The CDR3 DNA is TGTGCCAGCAGCCCGAATATGGTGGAGGAGCAGTACTTC. The V gene is TRBV3-1 (or the pseudogene TRBV3-2), the J gene TRBJ2-7, with no clear D. CDR3 length: 13 residues. Germline lookup yields CDR1 LGHDT and CDR2 YNNKEL (reference sequence). V lost 4 bases, J lost 7 bases, and 14 bases lay in between.

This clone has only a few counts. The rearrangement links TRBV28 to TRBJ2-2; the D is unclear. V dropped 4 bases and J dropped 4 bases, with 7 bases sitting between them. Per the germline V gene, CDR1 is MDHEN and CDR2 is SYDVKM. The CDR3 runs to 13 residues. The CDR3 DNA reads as TGTGCCAGCAGTTCCCCGGGCACCGGGGAGCTGTTTTTT. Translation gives CASSSPGTGELFF. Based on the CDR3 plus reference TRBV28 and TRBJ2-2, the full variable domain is DVKVTQSSRYLVKRTGEKVFLECVQDMDHENMFWYRQDPGLGLRLIYFSYDVKMKEKGDIPEGYSVSREKKERFSLILESASTNQTSMYLCASSSPGTGELFFGEGSRLTVL.

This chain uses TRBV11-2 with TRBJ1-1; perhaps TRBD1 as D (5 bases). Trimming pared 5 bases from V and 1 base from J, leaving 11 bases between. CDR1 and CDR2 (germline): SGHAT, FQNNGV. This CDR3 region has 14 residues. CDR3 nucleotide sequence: TGTGCCAGCAGCGGATACGACAGGAACACTGAAGCTTTCTTT. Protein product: CASSGYDRNTEAFF.

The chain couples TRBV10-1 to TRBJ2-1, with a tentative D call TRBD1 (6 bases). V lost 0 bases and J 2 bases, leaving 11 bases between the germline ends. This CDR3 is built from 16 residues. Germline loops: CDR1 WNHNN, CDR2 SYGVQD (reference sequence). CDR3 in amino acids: CASSESRGTTYNEQFF. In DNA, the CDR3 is TGCGCCAGCAGTGAGTCTAGGGGGACAACCTACAATGAGCAGTTCTTC.

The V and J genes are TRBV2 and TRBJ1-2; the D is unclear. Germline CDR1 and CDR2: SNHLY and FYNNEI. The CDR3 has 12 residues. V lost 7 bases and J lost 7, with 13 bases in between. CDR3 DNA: TGTGCCAGCACTAGGTGGCAGCTTGGCTACACCTTC. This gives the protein CASTRWQLGYTF.

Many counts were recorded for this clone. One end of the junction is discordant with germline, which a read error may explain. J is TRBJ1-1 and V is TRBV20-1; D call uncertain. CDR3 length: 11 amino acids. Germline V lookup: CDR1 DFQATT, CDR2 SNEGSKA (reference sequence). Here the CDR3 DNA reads TGCAGTGCTAGAGATGATGTATCAGTACCCTTT. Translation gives CSARDDVSVPF.

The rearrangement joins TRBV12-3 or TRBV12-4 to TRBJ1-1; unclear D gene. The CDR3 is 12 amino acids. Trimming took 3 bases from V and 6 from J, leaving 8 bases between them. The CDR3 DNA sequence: TGTGCCAGCAGTTTTTCGGGTGCTGAAGCTTTCTTT. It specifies CASSFSGAEAFF.